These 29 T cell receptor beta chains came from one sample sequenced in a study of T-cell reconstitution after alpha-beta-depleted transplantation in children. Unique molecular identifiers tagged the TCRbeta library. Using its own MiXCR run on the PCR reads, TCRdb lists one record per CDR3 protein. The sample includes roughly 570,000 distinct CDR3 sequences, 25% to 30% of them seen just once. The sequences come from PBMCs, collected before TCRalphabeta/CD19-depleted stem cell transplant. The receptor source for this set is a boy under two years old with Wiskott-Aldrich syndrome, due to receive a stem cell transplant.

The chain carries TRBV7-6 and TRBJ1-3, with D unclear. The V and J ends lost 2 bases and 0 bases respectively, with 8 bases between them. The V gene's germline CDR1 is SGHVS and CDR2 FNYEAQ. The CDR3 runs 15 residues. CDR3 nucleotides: TGTGCCAGCAGCTTATTTCCGAGCTCTGGAAACACCATATATTTT. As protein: CASSLFPSSGNTIYF.

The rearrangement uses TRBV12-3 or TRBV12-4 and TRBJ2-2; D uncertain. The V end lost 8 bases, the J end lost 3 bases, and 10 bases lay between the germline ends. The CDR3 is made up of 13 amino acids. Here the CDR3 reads CASAVGYTGELFF. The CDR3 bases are TGTGCCAGCGCAGTCGGGTACACCGGGGAGCTGTTTTTT.

CDR3 nucleotide sequence: TGTGCCATCAGCGCCGACACTCGTTACGAGCAGTACTTC. Residues: CAISADTRYEQYF. V gene TRBV10-3 combines with J gene TRBJ2-7; D remains ambiguous. This CDR3 contains 13 residues. V was clipped by 6 bases and J by 4 bases, with 13 bases between them. The germline gives CDR1 ENHRY, CDR2 SYGVKD.

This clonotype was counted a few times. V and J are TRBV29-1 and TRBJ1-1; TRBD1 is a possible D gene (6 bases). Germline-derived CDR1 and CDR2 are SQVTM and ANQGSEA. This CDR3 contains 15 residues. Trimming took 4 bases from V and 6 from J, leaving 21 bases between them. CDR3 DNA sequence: TGCAGCGTTGGTTTTCCGGGGGATGGGGGCTCTGAAGCTTTCTTT. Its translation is CSVGFPGDGGSEAFF.

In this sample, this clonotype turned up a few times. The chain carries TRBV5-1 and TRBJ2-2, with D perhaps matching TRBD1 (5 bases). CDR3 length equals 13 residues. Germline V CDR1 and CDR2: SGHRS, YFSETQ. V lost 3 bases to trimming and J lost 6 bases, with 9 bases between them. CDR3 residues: CASSSDNPGELFF. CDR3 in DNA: TGCGCCAGCAGCTCGGACAATCCCGGGGAGCTGTTTTTT.

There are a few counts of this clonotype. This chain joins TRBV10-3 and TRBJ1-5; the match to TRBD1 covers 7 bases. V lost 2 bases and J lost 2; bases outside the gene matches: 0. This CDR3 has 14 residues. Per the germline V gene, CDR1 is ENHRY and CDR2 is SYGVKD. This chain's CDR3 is CAISEGQGNQPQHF. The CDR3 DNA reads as TGTGCCATCAGTGAGGGACAGGGCAATCAGCCCCAGCATTTT.

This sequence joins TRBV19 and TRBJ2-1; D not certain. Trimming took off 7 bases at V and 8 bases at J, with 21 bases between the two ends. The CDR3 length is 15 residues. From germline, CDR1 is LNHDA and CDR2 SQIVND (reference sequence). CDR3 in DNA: TGTGCCAGTAAGCCTCTGCGGCCCGGTGGTCATGAGCAGTTCTTC. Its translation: CASKPLRPGGHEQFF. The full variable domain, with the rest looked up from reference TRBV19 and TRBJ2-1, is DGGITQSPKYLFRKEGQNVTLSCEQNLNHDAMYWYRQDPGQGLRLIYYSQIVNDFQKGDIAEGYSVSREKKESFPLTVTSAQKNPTAFYLCASKPLRPGGHEQFFGPGTRLTVL.

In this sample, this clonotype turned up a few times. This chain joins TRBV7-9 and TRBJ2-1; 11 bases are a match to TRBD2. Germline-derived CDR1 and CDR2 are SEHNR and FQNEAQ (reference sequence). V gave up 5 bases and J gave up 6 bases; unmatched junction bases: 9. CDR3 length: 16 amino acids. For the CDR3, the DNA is TGTGCCAGCAGCCCGGTGGGACTAGCGGCATCCAATGAGCAGTTCTTC. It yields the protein CASSPVGLAASNEQFF.

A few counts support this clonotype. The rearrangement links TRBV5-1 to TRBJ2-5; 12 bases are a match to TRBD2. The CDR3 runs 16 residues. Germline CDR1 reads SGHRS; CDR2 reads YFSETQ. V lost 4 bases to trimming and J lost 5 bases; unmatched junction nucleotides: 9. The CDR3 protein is CASSLLTSGSAETQYF. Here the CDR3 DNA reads TGCGCCAGCAGCCTATTGACTAGCGGGAGTGCGGAGACCCAGTACTTC.

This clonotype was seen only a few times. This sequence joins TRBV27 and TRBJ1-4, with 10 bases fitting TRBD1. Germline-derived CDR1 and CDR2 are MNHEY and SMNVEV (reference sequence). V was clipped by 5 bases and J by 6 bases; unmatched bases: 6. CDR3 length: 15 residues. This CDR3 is CASSPDRGRDEKLFF. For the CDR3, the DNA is TGTGCCAGCAGTCCTGACAGGGGGCGCGATGAAAAACTGTTTTTT.

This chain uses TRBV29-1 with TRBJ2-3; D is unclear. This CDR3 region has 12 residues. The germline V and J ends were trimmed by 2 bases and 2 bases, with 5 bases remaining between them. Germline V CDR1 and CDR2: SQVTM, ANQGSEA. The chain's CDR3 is CSVETVTDTQYF. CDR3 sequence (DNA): TGCAGCGTTGAAACGGTCACAGATACGCAGTATTTT.

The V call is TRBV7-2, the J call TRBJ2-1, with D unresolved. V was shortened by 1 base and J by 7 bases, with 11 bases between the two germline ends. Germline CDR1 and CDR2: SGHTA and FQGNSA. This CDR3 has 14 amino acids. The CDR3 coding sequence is TGTGCCAGCAGCTTAGTGGGCGCTCCTAATGAGCAGTTCTTC. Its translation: CASSLVGAPNEQFF.

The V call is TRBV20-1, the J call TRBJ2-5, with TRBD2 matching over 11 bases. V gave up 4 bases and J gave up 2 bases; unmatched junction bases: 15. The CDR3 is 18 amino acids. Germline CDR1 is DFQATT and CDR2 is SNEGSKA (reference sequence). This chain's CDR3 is CSAKGKLRLAGSQETQYF. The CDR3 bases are TGCAGTGCTAAAGGGAAATTAAGACTAGCGGGAAGTCAAGAGACCCAGTACTTC.

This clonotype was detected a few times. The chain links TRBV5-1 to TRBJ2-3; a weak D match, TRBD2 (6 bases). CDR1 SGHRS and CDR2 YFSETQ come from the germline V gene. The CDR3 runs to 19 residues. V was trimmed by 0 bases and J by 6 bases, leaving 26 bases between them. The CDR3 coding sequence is TGCGCCAGCAGCTTGGAAGGCGGGTCGGGACTTCTGGAGTCGGATACGCAGTATTTT. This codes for CASSLEGGSGLLESDTQYF.

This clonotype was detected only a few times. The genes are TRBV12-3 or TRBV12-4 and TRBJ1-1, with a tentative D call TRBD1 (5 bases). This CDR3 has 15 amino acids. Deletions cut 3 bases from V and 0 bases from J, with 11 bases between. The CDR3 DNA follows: TGTGCCAGCAGTTTTCGGGTAGGGGTGAACACTGAAGCTTTCTTT. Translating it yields CASSFRVGVNTEAFF.

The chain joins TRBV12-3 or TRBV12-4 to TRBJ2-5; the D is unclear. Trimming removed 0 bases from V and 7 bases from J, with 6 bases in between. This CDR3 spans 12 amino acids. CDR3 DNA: TGTGCCAGCAGTTTAGCGAGCCCGACCCAGTACTTC. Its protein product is CASSLASPTQYF.

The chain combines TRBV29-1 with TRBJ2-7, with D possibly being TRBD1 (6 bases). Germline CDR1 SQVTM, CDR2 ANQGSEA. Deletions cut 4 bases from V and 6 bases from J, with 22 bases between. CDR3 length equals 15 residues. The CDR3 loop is CSVVPRRTDSTEQYF. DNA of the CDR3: TGCAGCGTTGTCCCGAGGCGGACGGACAGTACCGAGCAGTACTTC.

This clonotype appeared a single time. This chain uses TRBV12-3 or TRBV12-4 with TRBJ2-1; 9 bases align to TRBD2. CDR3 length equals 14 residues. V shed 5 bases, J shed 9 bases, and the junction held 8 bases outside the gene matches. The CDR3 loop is CASSRGVAGVEQFF. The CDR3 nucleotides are TGTGCCAGCAGTCGCGGGGTAGCGGGAGTTGAGCAGTTCTTC.

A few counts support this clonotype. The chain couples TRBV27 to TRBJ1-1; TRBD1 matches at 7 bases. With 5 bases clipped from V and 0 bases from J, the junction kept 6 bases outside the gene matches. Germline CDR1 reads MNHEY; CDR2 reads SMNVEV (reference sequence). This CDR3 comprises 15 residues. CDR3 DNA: TGTGCCAGCAGTCTTAGACAGGGTCTGAACACTGAAGCTTTCTTT. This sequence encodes CASSLRQGLNTEAFF.

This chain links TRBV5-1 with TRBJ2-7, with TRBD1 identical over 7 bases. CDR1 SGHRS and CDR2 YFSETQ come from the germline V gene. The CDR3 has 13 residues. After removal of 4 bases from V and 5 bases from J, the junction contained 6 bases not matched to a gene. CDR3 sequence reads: CASSPDRRDEQYF. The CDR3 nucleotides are TGCGCCAGCAGCCCGGACAGGCGCGACGAGCAGTACTTC.

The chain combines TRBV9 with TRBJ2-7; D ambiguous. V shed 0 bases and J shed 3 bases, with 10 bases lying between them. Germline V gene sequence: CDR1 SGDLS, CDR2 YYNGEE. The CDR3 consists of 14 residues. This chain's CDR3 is CASSVAVGGYEQYF. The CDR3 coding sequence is TGTGCCAGCAGCGTAGCTGTGGGCGGCTACGAGCAGTACTTC.

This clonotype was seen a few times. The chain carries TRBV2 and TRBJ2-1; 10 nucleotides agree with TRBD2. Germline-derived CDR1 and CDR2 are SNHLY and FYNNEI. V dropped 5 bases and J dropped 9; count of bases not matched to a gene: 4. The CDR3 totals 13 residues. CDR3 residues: CASSSIAGGEQFF. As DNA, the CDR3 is TGTGCCAGCAGTTCCATAGCGGGAGGTGAGCAGTTCTTC. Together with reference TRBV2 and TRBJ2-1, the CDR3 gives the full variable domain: EPEVTQTPSHQVTQMGQEVILRCVPISNHLYFYWYRQILGQKVEFLVSFYNNEISEKSEIFDDQFSVERPDGSNFTLKIRSTKLEDSAMYFCASSSIAGGEQFFGPGTRLTVL.

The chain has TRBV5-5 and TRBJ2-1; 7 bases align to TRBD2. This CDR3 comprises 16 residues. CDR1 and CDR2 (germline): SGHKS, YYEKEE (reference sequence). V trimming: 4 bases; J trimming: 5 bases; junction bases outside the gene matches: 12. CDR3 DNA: TGTGCCAGCAGCCCCGCAGAGGGCGGGAGAAACAATGAGCAGTTCTTC. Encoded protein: CASSPAEGGRNNEQFF.

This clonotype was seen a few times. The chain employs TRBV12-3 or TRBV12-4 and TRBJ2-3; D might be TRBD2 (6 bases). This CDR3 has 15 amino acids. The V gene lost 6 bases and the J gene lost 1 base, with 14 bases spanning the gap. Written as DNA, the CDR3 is TGTGCCAGCAGGGCACTAGCCCTTGGCACAGATACGCAGTATTTT. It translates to CASRALALGTDTQYF.

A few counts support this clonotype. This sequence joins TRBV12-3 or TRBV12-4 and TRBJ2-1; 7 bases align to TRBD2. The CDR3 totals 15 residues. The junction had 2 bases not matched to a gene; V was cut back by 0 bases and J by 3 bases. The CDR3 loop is CASSLAAGIYNEQFF. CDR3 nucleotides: TGTGCCAGCAGTTTAGCAGCGGGAATCTACAATGAGCAGTTCTTC.

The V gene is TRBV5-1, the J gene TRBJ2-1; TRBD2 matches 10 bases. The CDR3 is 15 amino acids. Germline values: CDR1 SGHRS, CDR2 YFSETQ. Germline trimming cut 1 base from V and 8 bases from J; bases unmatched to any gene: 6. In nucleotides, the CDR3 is TGCGCCAGCAGCTTGATACTAGCGGGATGGGATGAGCAGTTCTTC. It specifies CASSLILAGWDEQFF.

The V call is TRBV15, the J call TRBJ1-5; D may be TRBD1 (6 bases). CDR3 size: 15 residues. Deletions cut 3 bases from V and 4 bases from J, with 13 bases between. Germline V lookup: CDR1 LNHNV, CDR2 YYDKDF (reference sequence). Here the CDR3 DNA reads TGTGCCACCAGCAGTAGTTGGGGGGCAAATCAGCCCCAGCATTTT. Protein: CATSSSWGANQPQHF.

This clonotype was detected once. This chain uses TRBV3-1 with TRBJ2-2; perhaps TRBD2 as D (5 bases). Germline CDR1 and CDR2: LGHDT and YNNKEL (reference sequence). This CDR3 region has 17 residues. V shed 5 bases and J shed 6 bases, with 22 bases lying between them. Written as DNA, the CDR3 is TGTGCCAGCAGCTGGCTTTTGGCGGAGGACCTGGCCGGGGAGCTGTTTTTT. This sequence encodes CASSWLLAEDLAGELFF.

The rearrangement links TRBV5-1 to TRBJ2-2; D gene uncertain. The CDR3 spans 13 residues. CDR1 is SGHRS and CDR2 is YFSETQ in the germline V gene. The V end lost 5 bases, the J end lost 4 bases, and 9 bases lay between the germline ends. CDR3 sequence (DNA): TGCGCCAGCAGTCCCTCAGTCACCGGGGAGCTGTTTTTT. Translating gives CASSPSVTGELFF.